The source of this TCR beta chain is a study of blood T cell repertoires in COVID-19. About the study: Material from acute and convalescent COVID-19 was sourced from the United States, Italy and Spain. PBMCs, B-cell-depleted T cells, or T cells were the source of the cDNA or gDNA that made up the material.

As processed by the authors: Estimation of nucleated cell counts was performed using reference gene primer amplification. Assay used: immunoSEQ multiplex PCR; TCRdb lists only in-frame clones, some missing. V, J and clone size derive from that table, while D and trimming were established from the DNA sequence. The sample has roughly 31,000 clones; around 91% are singletons. This clone was seen just once. The CDR3 contains 15 residues. The ends were cut back, 7 bases at V and 5 bases at J, with 20 bases in the middle. In germline, CDR1 is SNHLY, CDR2 FYNNEI. Sequencing input: peripheral blood. The clonotype comes from a man between 60 and 70 years old with acute or convalescent COVID-19. The chain joins TRBV2 to TRBJ2-5; tentative D call: TRBD2 (5 bases). The CDR3 region has the DNA TGTGCCAGCACGCCCGGGCTAGCAGCCCGGGAGACCCAGTACTTC. Its protein is CASTPGLAARETQYF.